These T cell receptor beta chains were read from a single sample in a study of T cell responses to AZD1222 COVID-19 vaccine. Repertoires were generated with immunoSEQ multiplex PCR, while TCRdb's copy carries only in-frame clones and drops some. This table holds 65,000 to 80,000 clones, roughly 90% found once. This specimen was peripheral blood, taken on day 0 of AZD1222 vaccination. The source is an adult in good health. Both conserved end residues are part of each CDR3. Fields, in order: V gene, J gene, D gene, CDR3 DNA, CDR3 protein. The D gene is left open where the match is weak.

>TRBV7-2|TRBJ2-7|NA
TGTGCCAGCAGCTTAGGTTCGAGCTCCTACGAGCAGTACTTC
CASSLGSSSYEQYF
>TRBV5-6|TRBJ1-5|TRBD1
TGTGCCAGCAGCTGGGGGACAGGGGGCGGAAGCAATCAGCCCCAGCATTTT
CASSWGTGGGSNQPQHF
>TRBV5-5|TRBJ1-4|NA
TGTGCCAGCAGCCGGGCGGGGGGAGTAAATGAAAAACTGTTTTTT
CASSRAGGVNEKLFF
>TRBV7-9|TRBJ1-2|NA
TGTGCCAGCAGCCCGTATTCAGGGGAGGCCAACTATGGCTACACCTTC
CASSPYSGEANYGYTF
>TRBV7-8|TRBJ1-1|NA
TGTGCCAGCAGCCCCCTCCGAGGGTATGCTTTCTTT
CASSPLRGYAFF
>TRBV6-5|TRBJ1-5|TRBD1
TGTGCCAGCAGGACAGGGACTCAGCCCCAGCATTTT
CASRTGTQPQHF
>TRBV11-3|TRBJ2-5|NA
TGTGCCAGCAGCTTTATGGGTGGTCGAGAGACCCAGTACTTC
CASSFMGGRETQYF
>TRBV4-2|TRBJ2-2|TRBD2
TGTGCCAGCAGCCAAGTCGGACTAGCGGGGTTAGTCGGGGAGCTGTTTTTT
CASSQVGLAGLVGELFF
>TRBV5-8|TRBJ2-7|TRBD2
TGTGCCAGCAGGACTAGCGGGAGATTCGACGAGCAGTACTTC
CASRTSGRFDEQYF
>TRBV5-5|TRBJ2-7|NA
TGTGCCAGCAGCTGGAGGACGGGCCTGAGGTCCTACGAGCAGTACTTC
CASSWRTGLRSYEQYF